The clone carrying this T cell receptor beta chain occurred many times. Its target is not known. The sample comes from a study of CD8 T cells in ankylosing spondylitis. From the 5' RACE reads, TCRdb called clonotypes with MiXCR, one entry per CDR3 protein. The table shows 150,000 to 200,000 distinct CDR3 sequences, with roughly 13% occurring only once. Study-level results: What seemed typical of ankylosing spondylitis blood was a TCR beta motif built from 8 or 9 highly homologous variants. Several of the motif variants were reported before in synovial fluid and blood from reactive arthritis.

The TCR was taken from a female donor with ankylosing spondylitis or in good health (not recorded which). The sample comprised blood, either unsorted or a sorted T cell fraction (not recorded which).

CDR3 in amino acids: CASGLGQVVNEQFF. DNA for the CDR3: TGTGCTAGTGGTTTGGGACAGGTTGTAAATGAGCAGTTCTTC. This chain joins TRBV12-5 and TRBJ2-1; a possible D gene is TRBD1 (6 bases). With 1 base removed from V and 7 bases from J, the gap between germline ends came to 11 bases. Germline V gives CDR1 LGHNT, CDR2 FRNRAP. The CDR3 runs 14 residues.